The sequence of this TCR beta chain was determined in a study of CD8 T cells in Susac syndrome. A quantity of about 0.5 to 1 ug RNA underwent reverse transcription using random hexamers. It was immunoSEQ multiplex PCR that amplified TCR beta CDR3 across 54 Vbeta and 13 Jbeta. From the immunoSEQ multiplex PCR reads, TCRdb called clonotypes with MiXCR, one entry per CDR3 protein. Of 100,000 to 150,000 distinct CDR3 sequences detected, 75% to 90% appear once; the ten largest clones hold around 0.51%. The CDR3 spans 13 residues. Germline-derived CDR1 and CDR2 are MDHEN and SYDVKM. V was shortened by 2 bases and J by 2 bases, with 6 bases between the two germline ends. This clonotype was counted between two and nine times. From blood CD8+ and CD4+ T cells, TCR beta sequences were generated. Control patients had untreated stable or active relapsing-remitting multiple sclerosis by revised McDonald criteria. Negative magnetic isolation gave CD8+ and CD4+ cells; FACS enriched CD8+ TEMRA.

This receptor was taken from a human donor with multiple sclerosis. Sequencing used CD8+ T cells from PBMCs. The genes are TRBV28 and TRBJ1-1, with D unresolved. As DNA, the CDR3 is TGTGCCAGCAGTTTAATAGGTAACACTGAAGCTTTCTTT. It codes for CASSLIGNTEAFF.